The 2 T cell receptor beta chains below come from one sample, sequenced in a study of long-term antiretroviral therapy in people with HIV. Researchers ran immunoSEQ v3.0 at survey level. Profiled with immunoSEQ multiplex PCR; TCRdb holds only in-frame clones, not every one. The sample yields tens of thousands of clones, more than 90% seen once. The input for sequencing was unsorted PBMCs, taken 6 to 6.5 years after starting antiretroviral therapy. The receptors here all came from a man aged 25-40 years with HIV.

By sample fraction, this clone is medium-sized. This sequence joins TRBV27 and TRBJ2-7; weak D call: TRBD1 (5 bases). From germline, CDR1 is MNHEY and CDR2 SMNVEV (reference sequence). The CDR3 is made up of 14 amino acids. Trimming took off 3 bases at V and 6 bases at J, with 15 bases between the two ends. The CDR3 is CASSFGAGSPEQYF. The CDR3 region has the DNA TGTGCCAGCAGTTTTGGGGCAGGTTCCCCCGAGCAGTACTTC.

The chain recombines TRBV27 with TRBJ2-1, with a weak D call TRBD2 (6 bases). Looked up from germline, CDR1 is MNHEY and CDR2 is SMNVEV (reference sequence). Trimming removed 2 bases from V and 2 bases from J, with 19 bases in between. The CDR3 runs to 18 residues. CDR3 DNA: TGTGCCAGCAGTTTAATCGTCTCACGCGGGGCTGCCTACAATGAGCAGTTCTTC. Translating gives CASSLIVSRGAAYNEQFF.